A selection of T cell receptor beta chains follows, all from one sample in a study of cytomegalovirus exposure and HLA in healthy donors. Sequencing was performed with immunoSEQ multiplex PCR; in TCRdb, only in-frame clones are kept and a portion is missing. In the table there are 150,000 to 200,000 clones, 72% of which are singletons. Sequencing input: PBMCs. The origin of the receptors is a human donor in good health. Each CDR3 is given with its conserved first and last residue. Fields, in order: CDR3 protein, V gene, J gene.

CDR3aa: CASLGTDQQPQHF
v_gene: TRBV19
j_gene: TRBJ1-5

CDR3aa: CASSFSGDRGGEQYF
v_gene: TRBV5-4
j_gene: TRBJ2-7

CDR3aa: CASSTTSGAGGIYEQYF
v_gene: TRBV19
j_gene: TRBJ2-7

CDR3aa: CASSIWTGVFSYEQYF
v_gene: TRBV5-6
j_gene: TRBJ2-7

CDR3aa: CASSPEGQGTDEQFF
v_gene: TRBV2
j_gene: TRBJ2-1

CDR3aa: CASSLFAGQTRSTEAFF
v_gene: TRBV5-6
j_gene: TRBJ1-1

CDR3aa: CASRNLGETTDTQYF
v_gene: TRBV5-6
j_gene: TRBJ2-3

CDR3aa: CAISGTGEHSYEQYF
v_gene: TRBV10-3
j_gene: TRBJ2-7

CDR3aa: CASSSTGHEQYF
v_gene: TRBV5-4
j_gene: TRBJ2-7

CDR3aa: CASSLAYRGRTWREAFF
v_gene: TRBV5-1
j_gene: TRBJ1-1

CDR3aa: CASSQYSGGADTQYF
v_gene: TRBV18
j_gene: TRBJ2-3

CDR3aa: CASSPRTGRNEKLFF
v_gene: TRBV27
j_gene: TRBJ1-4

CDR3aa: CASSRQGALQLNTEAFF
v_gene: TRBV5-1
j_gene: TRBJ1-1

CDR3aa: CASSLATGMNTEAFF
v_gene: TRBV7-8
j_gene: TRBJ1-1

CDR3aa: CASSRTGYMNTEAFF
v_gene: TRBV18
j_gene: TRBJ1-1

CDR3aa: CASSVQAGNTIYF
v_gene: TRBV9
j_gene: TRBJ1-3

CDR3aa: CASSLLWPGSTNEKLFF
v_gene: TRBV4-1
j_gene: TRBJ1-4

CDR3aa: CASSWAGDGNYGYTF
v_gene: TRBV6-4
j_gene: TRBJ1-2

CDR3aa: CASSTGTTREAFF
v_gene: TRBV2
j_gene: TRBJ1-1

CDR3aa: CASSEGDRGLHGQFF
v_gene: TRBV5-1
j_gene: TRBJ2-1

CDR3aa: CASSARRARETQYF
v_gene: TRBV7-2
j_gene: TRBJ2-5

CDR3aa: CASSSSGGANTGELFF
v_gene: TRBV5-1
j_gene: TRBJ2-2

CDR3aa: CASSLQLDSEQFF
v_gene: TRBV7-8
j_gene: TRBJ2-1

CDR3aa: CASSESVGEQYF
v_gene: TRBV25-1
j_gene: TRBJ2-7

CDR3aa: CASGNGQGNPDTQYF
v_gene: TRBV12-5
j_gene: TRBJ2-3

CDR3aa: CASSEWGGSNQPQHF
v_gene: TRBV6-4
j_gene: TRBJ1-5

CDR3aa: CASRGQNGVEKPLHF
v_gene: TRBV6-1
j_gene: TRBJ1-6

CDR3aa: CATGTGLTGANVLTF
v_gene: TRBV19
j_gene: TRBJ2-6

CDR3aa: CASSQAPPGFTDTQYF
v_gene: TRBV4-1
j_gene: TRBJ2-3

CDR3aa: CASSPPVGSSEAFF
v_gene: TRBV18
j_gene: TRBJ1-1

CDR3aa: CASSQEDREVYGYTF
v_gene: TRBV4-3
j_gene: TRBJ1-2

CDR3aa: CASSLGGYSSGYTF
v_gene: TRBV5-4
j_gene: TRBJ1-2

CDR3aa: CASSKQQNTEAFF
v_gene: TRBV7-9
j_gene: TRBJ1-1

CDR3aa: CASSVPDSYNEQFF
v_gene: TRBV6-1
j_gene: TRBJ2-1

CDR3aa: CASSFNSGNTIYF
v_gene: TRBV7-9
j_gene: TRBJ1-3